The 12 T cell receptor beta chains presented below share a single source sample, sequenced in a study of control samples from healthy donors and cancer patients. Method: immunoSEQ multiplex PCR; TCRdb's copy keeps in-frame clones and lacks some. The sample shows under 130,000 clones, under 90% of them seen only once. Material: blood. The receptor set was obtained from a woman between 50 and 59 years old in good health.

The V and J genes are TRBV25-1 and TRBJ1-6; D is unresolved. This CDR3 is 16 amino acids long. Germline CDR1 and CDR2: MGHDK and SYGVNS. Trimming shortened V by 4 bases and J by 7 bases, and 17 bases separated the two germline ends. CDR3 sequence reads: CASSVKLAGGNSPLHF. The CDR3 region has the DNA TGTGCCAGCAGTGTGAAACTCGCGGGCGGAAATTCACCCCTCCACTTT.

The chain uses TRBV4-2 and TRBJ1-1; unclear D gene. Germline V gives CDR1 LGHNA, CDR2 YNFKEQ. The CDR3 covers 13 residues. Trimming shortened V by 0 bases and J by 6 bases, and 8 bases separated the two germline ends. CDR3 sequence reads: CASSQELRAEAFF. DNA for the CDR3: TGTGCCAGCAGCCAAGAGCTTAGGGCTGAAGCTTTCTTT.

The chain couples TRBV7-9 to TRBJ2-3; 7 bases are a match to TRBD2. The V gene's germline CDR1 is SEHNR and CDR2 FQNEAQ (reference sequence). V gave up 6 bases and J gave up 2 bases; unmatched junction bases: 5. The CDR3 sequence is 14 residues long. The CDR3 is CASSPSGNTDTQYF. The CDR3 coding sequence is TGTGCCAGCAGTCCTAGCGGAAACACAGATACGCAGTATTTT.

This chain uses TRBV11-2 with TRBJ2-1; 13 bases map to TRBD2. CDR1 is SGHAT, CDR2 FQNNGV, per germline. V was pared by 4 bases and J by 10 bases, with 7 bases of the junction left unmatched. The CDR3 spans 15 residues. CDR3 loop: CASSSTSGGVWEQFF. CDR3 coding DNA: TGTGCCAGCAGCTCCACTAGCGGGGGGGTCTGGGAGCAGTTCTTC. Variable domain in full (rest from reference TRBV11-2 and TRBJ2-1): EAGVAQSPRYKIIEKRQSVAFWCNPISGHATLYWYQQILGQGPKLLIQFQNNGVVDDSQLPKDRFSAERLKGVDSTLKIQPAKLEDSAVYLCASSSTSGGVWEQFFGPGTRLTVL.

This chain joins TRBV10-1 and TRBJ2-7; no clear D. This CDR3 is built from 15 residues. Germline V gene lookup returns CDR1 WNHNN and CDR2 SYGVQD (reference sequence). V was trimmed by 0 bases and J by 3 bases, leaving 12 bases between them. This CDR3 is CASSESLLTSYEQYF. Written as DNA, the CDR3 is TGCGCCAGCAGTGAGTCGTTGTTGACCAGCTACGAGCAGTACTTC.

This clone was counted a few times. This chain uses TRBV19 with TRBJ2-2; 9 nucleotides match TRBD2. With V trimmed by 3 bases and J by 4 bases, 15 bases remained unmatched. Germline CDR1 LNHDA, CDR2 SQIVND (reference sequence). The CDR3 totals 19 residues. The CDR3 nucleotides read TGTGCCAGTAGTATCTTCTTCCCCGCGGGAGGGGGAGTCACCGGGGAGCTGTTTTTT. Translation: CASSIFFPAGGGVTGELFF.

The gene calls are TRBV6-2 or TRBV6-3 and TRBJ1-4; D not certain. CDR1 and CDR2 (germline): MNHEY, SVGEGT. The V gene lost 6 bases and the J gene lost 5 bases, with 10 bases spanning the gap. There are 13 residues in the CDR3. Written as DNA, the CDR3 is TGTGCCAGCAGCGTACGGACGAATGAAAAACTGTTTTTT. This gives the protein CASSVRTNEKLFF.

The V call is TRBV27, the J call TRBJ1-4; TRBD1 matches 7 bases. There are 16 residues in the CDR3. V gave up 4 bases and J gave up 4 bases; unmatched junction bases: 9. Germline assignment: CDR1 MNHEY and CDR2 SMNVEV (reference sequence). CDR3 protein: CASSSSAPGGNEKLFF. CDR3 bases: TGTGCCAGCAGTTCCTCGGCCCCAGGGGGTAATGAAAAACTGTTTTTT.

V gene TRBV7-6 combines with J gene TRBJ2-5; D is perhaps TRBD2 (5 bases). Germline V gene data show CDR1 as SGHVS and CDR2 as FNYEAQ. The V end was cut by 5 bases, the J end by 5 bases, with 15 bases between. The CDR3 contains 14 residues. The CDR3 DNA reads TGTGCCAGCAGCACACAGACGGGAAAGGAGACCCAGTACTTC. It specifies CASSTQTGKETQYF.

This rearrangement joins TRBV7-2 to TRBJ2-3; 7 positions agree with TRBD1. V dropped 0 bases and J dropped 4; count of bases not matched to a gene: 1. CDR1 is SGHTA and CDR2 is FQGNSA in the germline V gene. This CDR3 comprises 14 residues. The CDR3 is CASSLAGGADTQYF. The CDR3, as DNA: TGTGCCAGCAGCTTAGCAGGGGGCGCAGATACGCAGTATTTT.

This chain connects TRBV3-1 (or the pseudogene TRBV3-2) to TRBJ2-7, with 9 bases aligning to TRBD2. J lost 1 base, V lost 10 bases, and 8 bases had no gene match. This CDR3 has 14 residues. Germline V gives CDR1 LGHDT, CDR2 YNNKEL (reference sequence). CDR3 sequence reads: CAKESGGLSYEQYF. The CDR3 coding sequence is TGTGCCAAAGAGAGCGGGGGGCTTTCCTACGAGCAGTACTTC.

The chain uses TRBV27 and TRBJ2-5, with TRBD2 matching 14 bases. The CDR3 consists of 14 residues. Germline trimming cut 4 bases from V and 5 bases from J; bases unmatched to any gene: 0. Germline CDR1 and CDR2: MNHEY and SMNVEV (reference sequence). The CDR3 DNA reads TGTGCCAGCAGTTGGACTAGCGGGGGGGAGACCCAGTACTTC. Translation gives CASSWTSGGETQYF.